The rows below give T cell receptor beta chains drawn from one sample of a study of shared clonotypes between healthy human individuals. The repertoire was sequenced with immunoSEQ multiplex PCR; TCRdb's copy has only in-frame clones and lacks some. The data hold about 980,000 clones, with about three quarters observed a single time. Sequenced sample: memory CD4+ T cells sorted from blood. These receptor sequences come from a man younger than 30 in good health. CDR3s include the opening cysteine and the closing phenylalanine or tryptophan. A D gene is named only where the DNA matches it firmly.

>TRBV6-6|TRBJ1-2|-|15
CASRLGSTNYYGYTF
>TRBV18|TRBJ1-6|TRBD1|14
CASSPGQGFSPLHF
>TRBV6-5|TRBJ1-1|-|13
CASSYSGETEAFF
>TRBV6-1|TRBJ2-5|TRBD2|15
CASTKRGANQETQYF
>TRBV14|TRBJ2-1|-|13
CASSQELGLKQFF
>TRBV19|TRBJ2-2|-|14
CATRPPRDTGELFF
>TRBV7-2|TRBJ2-5|TRBD2|11
CASSFATSVYF
>TRBV27|TRBJ2-7|TRBD2|15
CASSLSRGGSYEQYF
>TRBV19|TRBJ2-3|-|15
CASNARVTSTDTQYF
>TRBV11-2|TRBJ2-7|TRBD1|15
CASRAGTGYSYEQYF
>TRBV7-2|TRBJ2-5|-|16
CASSASYSPRLETQYF
>TRBV6-5|TRBJ2-3|-|14
CASSYGGSSDTQYF
>TRBV27|TRBJ1-2|-|16
CASIQGREESNYGYTF
>TRBV5-4|TRBJ1-1|-|14
CASSLGGANTEAFF
>TRBV11-3|TRBJ2-3|TRBD2|13
CASSTSGLDTQYF
>TRBV5-1|TRBJ2-1|-|15
CASSLDSLSYNEQFF
>TRBV5-8|TRBJ1-5|TRBD1|16
CASSLDRGFSNQPQHF
>TRBV6-5|TRBJ2-7|-|14
CASATRQDPYEQYF
>TRBV10-3|TRBJ2-1|-|15
CAISESGGRLNEQFF
>TRBV7-7|TRBJ2-3|-|15
CASSLAPSSTDTQYF
>TRBV5-8|TRBJ1-6|TRBD1|15
CANPLAQGDNSPLHF
>TRBV5-4|TRBJ2-3|TRBD2|15
CASSFSGGRGDTQYF
>TRBV9|TRBJ2-2|-|16
CASSVTGTPNTGELFF
>TRBV2|TRBJ2-3|-|16
CASSIDGAINTDTQYF
>TRBV18|TRBJ1-4|-|13
CASSPMLDEKLFF
>TRBV6-5|TRBJ2-6|-|15
CASSYSGIGANVLTF
>TRBV5-1|TRBJ2-7|TRBD2|16
CASSLASGALTYEQYF
>TRBV7-8|TRBJ1-2|-|15
CASSLEGQGWYGYTF
>TRBV5-1|TRBJ1-2|TRBD1|15
CASSSGQGANYGYTF
>TRBV2|TRBJ1-5|TRBD1|14
CASSSDRGNQPQHF
>TRBV5-1|TRBJ2-1|-|16
CASSLEPSGAYNEQFF
>TRBV9|TRBJ2-7|TRBD1|16
CASSKGGQGALYEQYF
>TRBV7-3|TRBJ1-2|-|13
CASSSEQASGYTF
>TRBV7-6|TRBJ2-7|TRBD2|16
CASSLGLAGGSYEQYF
>TRBV5-1|TRBJ1-4|-|15
CASSLTETTNEKLFF
>TRBV27|TRBJ1-3|-|17
CASSLSPVGGSGNTIYF
>TRBV10-3|TRBJ2-1|TRBD2|15
CATAGLAGGTNEQFF
>TRBV7-8|TRBJ1-2|TRBD1|13
CASSPGTGRGYTF
>TRBV6-1|TRBJ2-1|-|13
CASTPAGRNEQFF
>TRBV5-6|TRBJ1-2|TRBD1|15
CASSRGTVPVYGYTF
>TRBV25-1|TRBJ2-1|-|13
CASSGQRNNEQFF
>TRBV7-9|TRBJ1-4|-|16
CASSLLVAGEREKLFF
>TRBV9|TRBJ2-3|-|15
CASSVDHKRTDTQYF
>TRBV29-1|TRBJ2-7|-|11
CSVEGAQEQYF
>TRBV18|TRBJ1-5|TRBD1|14
CASSPGTANQPQHF
>TRBV6-1|TRBJ1-2|-|11
CASSIRDGYTF
>TRBV20-1|TRBJ1-4|TRBD1|11
CAPDRVEKLFF
>TRBV19|TRBJ2-5|TRBD1|12
CASGTVQETQYF
>TRBV6-5|TRBJ1-5|-|15
CASSSGLAGNQPQHF
>TRBV10-3|TRBJ2-7|TRBD2|13
CATLGLAGYEQYF
>TRBV6-5|TRBJ1-2|TRBD1|13
CASSYRQGNGYTF